The 11 T cell receptor beta chains in this list originate from one sample, sequenced in a study of human T cells and chemical hapten exposure. Time point noted: patch test 1, 2 weeks after DPC sensitization. As for treatment: therapeutic diphenylcyclopropenone sensitization with weekly scalp DPC. A single record per CDR3 protein comes from TCRdb applying MiXCR to the RACE reads. In the table there are 350,000 or so distinct CDR3 sequences, around 7% of which are singletons. The sequences come from whole blood, collected in connection with sensitization to the hapten diphenylcyclopropenone (DPC). These TCRs come from a young woman with alopecia areata. Some clones in this sample may be carry-over from other donors' samples.

This clonotype was seen many times. The chain combines TRBV12-3 or TRBV12-4 with TRBJ2-3; TRBD1 matches at 10 bases. J was trimmed by 1 base and V by 3 bases; bases with no gene match: 1. The CDR3 consists of 15 residues. The CDR3 nucleotides read TGTGCCAGCAGTTTCGGGACAGGGGGCACAGATACGCAGTATTTT. It codes for CASSFGTGGTDTQYF.

CDR3 DNA sequence: TGTGCCAGCAGTGGGGCGACACTTTCCAAAAACATTCAGTACTTC. This codes for CASSGATLSKNIQYF. This rearrangement joins TRBV2 to TRBJ2-4; D gene uncertain. Trimming stripped 4 bases from V and 2 bases from J, with 12 bases between. The CDR3 runs to 15 residues. Germline V lookup: CDR1 SNHLY, CDR2 FYNNEI. The whole variable domain, filled in from reference TRBV2 and TRBJ2-4, reads EPEVTQTPSHQVTQMGQEVILRCVPISNHLYFYWYRQILGQKVEFLVSFYNNEISEKSEIFDDQFSVERPDGSNFTLKIRSTKLEDSAMYFCASSGATLSKNIQYFGAGTRLSVL.

This clonotype has just a few counts. V and J are TRBV7-2 and TRBJ1-1; D possibly corresponds to TRBD1 (5 bases). In germline, CDR1 is SGHTA, CDR2 FQGNSA. The CDR3 is made up of 13 amino acids. V gave up 5 bases and J gave up 3 bases, with 10 bases separating them. CDR3 coding DNA: TGTGCCAGCAGCCCTGGGGCGGACACTGAAGCTTTCTTT. Translation: CASSPGADTEAFF. Using reference TRBV7-2 and TRBJ1-1 for the parts outside the CDR3, the full variable domain is GAGVSQSPSNKVTEKGKDVELRCDPISGHTALYWYRQSLGQGLEFLIYFQGNSAPDKSGLPSDRFSAERTGGSVSTLTIQRTQQEDSAVYLCASSPGADTEAFFGQGTRLTVV.

In regard to this clonotype: One end of the junction is discordant with germline, which a read error may explain. This chain joins TRBV12-3 or TRBV12-4 and TRBJ2-4; TRBD2 matches 7 bases. The CDR3 contains 16 residues. The CDR3 DNA sequence: TGTGCCAGCACCCTCAGACTAGCTTCGGTGGAAAACATACAGTACTTC. Translating it yields CASTLRLASVENIQYF.

The V call is TRBV28, the J call TRBJ1-1; D unclear. Trimming removed 2 bases at V and 7 bases at J, with 8 bases between. CDR3 length equals 12 residues. In germline, CDR1 is MDHEN, CDR2 SYDVKM. CDR3 nucleotide sequence: TGTGCCAGCAGTTTAGACGTGGGTGAAGCTTTCTTT. This sequence encodes CASSLDVGEAFF.

This clonotype was detected only a few times. V and J are TRBV4-1 and TRBJ1-2; the match to TRBD1 covers 7 bases. This CDR3 comprises 15 residues. Germline values: CDR1 MGHRA, CDR2 YSYEKL. The junction had 2 bases not matched to a gene; V was cut back by 1 base and J by 0 bases. This CDR3 reads CASSQGQGTNYGYTF. CDR3 nucleotide sequence: TGCGCCAGCAGCCAAGGACAGGGAACTAACTATGGCTACACCTTC.

This clonotype has a handful of counts. The chain uses TRBV5-1 and TRBJ1-2; D remains unclear. The CDR3 sequence is 17 residues long. Trimming pared 0 bases from V and 0 bases from J, leaving 15 bases between. Germline V gives CDR1 SGHRS, CDR2 YFSETQ. CDR3: CASSLVDGWGTNYGYTF. CDR3 nucleotide sequence: TGCGCCAGCAGCTTGGTAGATGGCTGGGGAACTAACTATGGCTACACCTTC.

This clonotype was seen many times. The chain employs TRBV5-4 and TRBJ2-6; tentative D call: TRBD2 (5 bases). There are 16 residues in the CDR3. The V end lost 1 base, the J end lost 0 bases, and 8 bases lay between the germline ends. Germline-derived CDR1 and CDR2 are SGHNT and YYREEE (reference sequence). CDR3 residues: CASSLRGGSGANVLTF. CDR3 DNA: TGTGCCAGCAGCTTGCGTGGAGGCTCTGGGGCCAACGTCCTGACTTTC.

This chain connects TRBV2 to TRBJ2-5; D perhaps matches TRBD2 (5 bases). This CDR3 is built from 14 residues. V dropped 7 bases and J dropped 2 bases, with 14 bases sitting between them. Germline V lookup: CDR1 SNHLY, CDR2 FYNNEI. The CDR3 DNA reads TGTGCCAGCACCCCCCGGGATTGGCAAGAGACCCAGTACTTC. It encodes CASTPRDWQETQYF.

This clonotype was picked up a small number of times. The chain carries TRBV2 and TRBJ1-6; D not resolved. Germline V gene lookup returns CDR1 SNHLY and CDR2 FYNNEI. The CDR3 has 15 residues. The ends were cut back, 8 bases at V and 7 bases at J, with 18 bases in the middle. CDR3 DNA: TGTGCCAGCCTAAACGACCTGGGAGGCAATTCACCCCTCCACTTT. Its protein is CASLNDLGGNSPLHF.

This clonotype was observed a handful of times. This chain joins TRBV27 and TRBJ1-6; D is uncertain. This CDR3 comprises 16 residues. Per the germline V gene, CDR1 is MNHEY and CDR2 is SMNVEV (reference sequence). V lost 2 bases to trimming and J lost 6 bases, with 14 bases between them. This CDR3 is CASSLIGLLSNSPLHF. CDR3 sequence (DNA): TGTGCCAGCAGTTTAATCGGGTTGCTAAGTAATTCACCCCTCCACTTT.